This T cell receptor beta chain emerged from a study of shared clonotypes between healthy human individuals. Study-level results: The sharing of 5% to 6.5% of naive CD4 clonotypes was seen across several donors.

The CDR3 is 14 residues long. V dropped 8 bases and J dropped 8 bases, with 21 bases sitting between them. Germline V gene sequence: CDR1 MNHNS, CDR2 SASEGT. This clone showed up just a few times. Its matching antigen is unknown. All donors were healthy HIV-negative adults lacking recent acute infections or vaccinations. How the authors handled the data: ImmunoSEQ gave junction-only sequences without quality scores, so filtering differed. The table came from immunoSEQ multiplex PCR; TCRdb's copy has only in-frame clones and leaves some out. V, J and clone size were drawn from that table, and D and trimming were deduced from the DNA. The repertoire holds about 2.3 million clones, with over 85% as singletons.

The sequenced material came from naive CD4+ T cells from PBMCs. The subset is: CD45RA+ positively selected. The receptor was derived from a man aged 18 to 29 in good health. Some clones in this sample may be carry-over from other donors' samples. The rearrangement joins TRBV6-1 to TRBJ1-2, with a possible D match to TRBD1 (6 bases). The CDR3 is CASFRSSGARGYTF. The CDR3 nucleotides read TGTGCCAGCTTCAGGTCCTCAGGGGCACGGGGCTACACCTTC.